This T cell receptor beta chain was sequenced for a study of technical replicates of blood from a handful of donors. Using immunoSEQ multiplex PCR, the repertoire was profiled, and TCRdb retains in-frame clones only, with some absent. The sample has about 73,000 clones, 90% to 95% seen once. There are 14 residues in the CDR3. Trimming at V came to 2 bases and at J to 7 bases, leaving 4 bases not matched to a gene. Germline CDR1 reads SEHNR; CDR2 reads FQNEAQ (reference sequence). The receptor was isolated from a human donor in good health. The sample was T cells isolated from PBMCs. This sequence joins TRBV7-9 and TRBJ1-5; 8 bases fit TRBD1. The CDR3: CASSLQGALQPQHF. The CDR3 nucleotides are TGTGCCAGCAGCTTACAGGGGGCTTTACAGCCCCAGCATTTT. The complete variable domain, with remaining parts taken from reference TRBV7-9 and TRBJ1-5, reads DTGVSQNPRHKITKRGQNVTFRCDPISEHNRLYWYRQTLGQGPEFLTYFQNEAQLEKSRLLSDRFSAERPKGSFSTLEIQRTEQGDSAMYLCASSLQGALQPQHFGDGTRLSIL.